This record covers a single T cell receptor (beta chain). This sample was taken from a study of blood T cell repertoires in COVID-19. Assay: immunoSEQ multiplex PCR; the TCRdb copy retains only in-frame clones and omits some. The data contain approximately 500,000 clones, around 85% of them singletons. This CDR3 is built from 15 residues. The junction had 6 bases not matched to a gene; V was cut back by 5 bases and J by 2 bases. Germline lookup yields CDR1 SGHTA and CDR2 FQGTGA. This rearrangement joins TRBV7-3 to TRBJ2-3, with 8 bases that match TRBD1. Sample: peripheral blood. This clonotype originated in a human donor in a cohort sampled during active COVID-19. The DNA of the CDR3 is TGTGCCAGCAGCCCCCAGGGGGCCCTCACAGATACGCAGTATTTT. Translation gives CASSPQGALTDTQYF.